Below, one T cell receptor beta chain is given with its context. No cognate antigen has been identified for it. One base away there is no much larger clone; base qualities are not given. Systemically healthy Caucasian individuals from Russia, some 36 in total and aged 6 to 90 years, were included as donors. Around 9.7 milliliters of peripheral blood were collected from each donor into EDTA-treated Vacutainer tubes. PBMCs were isolated by Ficoll-Paque density-gradient centrifugation, with at least 6.5 million obtained per sample. Trizol reagent was used to extract total RNA from PBMCs, with at least 5.5 micrograms per sample. For every donor, flow cytometry on a PBMC aliquot measured the percentage of naive CD45RAhigh/CD27high T cells. The data were taken from a study of blood T cells in healthy people across ages (dated by TCRdb to about 2015). For the study in its entirety: Template switching captured roughly one uniquely barcoded TCR beta cDNA molecule per two T cells in model experiments. For two donors (one aged 18 to 30 and one aged 80 or older), the study analyzed two additional independent replicas of 1 million unique cDNA reads from the same blood draw. To avoid experimental bias, donors of different ages were spread randomly across the sequencing lanes. The donors were split into four age groups: young (average around 16 years), middle-aged (over 35), aged (more than 60) and long-lived (under 85). To track age-related changes in TCR beta repertoire diversity, the study relied on deep sequencing normalized with unique cDNA molecular identifiers.

From a lookup of the germline V gene (reference sequence), CDR1 and CDR2 are MNHEY and SMNVEV. Trimming at the junction amounts to 5 bases on V and 5 bases on J, and the germline ends lie 11 bases apart. The cysteine opens and the phenylalanine closes a CDR3 of 13 amino acids. Only CDR3 DNA is held: 39 bases, read in frame from base 1. Here is what the overall study found, with its caveats: The long-lived group showed more naive CD4+ T cells, fewer expanded clones and increased TCR diversity than the aged group, suggesting age selection. Because the CMV infection status of the donors was unknown, age-related changes in expanded clonotypes may potentially have been confounded. A strong correlation was found between observed TCR beta diversity and the percentage of naive T cells measured by flow cytometry. Bulk unsorted PBMC profiling prevented conclusive comparison of naive and antigen-experienced compartments. Estimates of total diversity based on one million sequenced T cells were regarded as lower bounds and as underestimates. Observed TCR beta diversity per million T cells fell roughly linearly with age, and a significant reduction was already apparent by age roughly 41.

The method was 5' RACE. TCRdb records Illumina HiSeq 2500 as the sequencer. The second PCR ran for roughly 7 to 11 cycles and used a J-beta primer mix along with a sample-barcoded 5' primer. A template-switch 5' adaptor carrying 12 random nucleotides introduced a unique molecular identifier onto each TCR beta cDNA molecule. Each sample yielded at least 3 million CDR3-containing paired-end reads. The Mint cDNA synthesis kit, primed by a TRBC-specific oligonucleotide, was used to synthesize first-strand cDNA from all RNA. After uracil-DNA glycosylase treatment, a first 18-cycle PCR used universal primers M1SS and BC2_uni_R on all cDNA. The authors' pipeline ran thus. Normalization of each sample was performed by random selection of 1 million high-quality reads, each carrying a distinct molecular identifier. Reads with shared molecular identifiers were discarded instead of being binned into consensus sequences. MiTCR, run with a Q25 quality threshold and the strictest error-elimination algorithm, handled CDR3 identification, clonotype clustering and error correction. Lower-bound total TCR beta diversity was estimated with a nonparametric unseen species model using Euler transformation. Using fastp at Q25 and MiXCR, TCRdb reprocessed the public reads and kept productive beta chains. Duplicate CDR3 protein sequences are folded into a single record with the most common DNA and genes. These V and J calls originate from TCRdb's pipeline instead of the authors' own analysis. The sample table shows fewer than 1.5 million distinct CDR3 sequences, and roughly 45% are seen once. 7.9% of the sample rests with the top ten.

This TCR derives from a woman between 18 and 29 years old in good health. The V gene is TRBV27 and the J gene is TRBJ2-3, with the D gene not confidently named. Material: blood. The CDR3 protein: CASSVQVGDTQYF. The DNA reads TGTGCCAGCAGTGTTCAGGTTGGAGATACGCAGTATTTT.